Following are 20 T cell receptor beta chains from one sample sequenced in a study of liver allograft versus peripheral blood T cells. Study in general: Blood and transplanted-liver T cell receptor repertoires from recipients were compared.

TCRdb re-derived calls from the reads in MiXCR, one entry per CDR3 protein. The profile shows 2,000 to 2,500 distinct CDR3 sequences, less than 20% of them singletons. Receptor source: a human patient who had a liver transplant. Some T cells here may be from the graft donor.

By its share, this clonotype is medium-sized. The genes are TRBV29-1 and TRBJ2-1, with D tentatively TRBD1 (7 bases). This CDR3 has 15 amino acids. Germline CDR1 reads SQVTM; CDR2 reads ANQGSEA. Trimming left V 4 bases short and J 6 bases short, with 19 bases between. DNA for the CDR3: TGCAGCGTTGCCGCAGGGGGGAGACCTGTCAATGAGCAGTTCTTC. It is translated as CSVAAGGRPVNEQFF.

This clonotype was seen a few times. V is TRBV10-2 and J is TRBJ1-1; a possible D gene is TRBD1 (5 bases). The V end lost 7 bases, the J end lost 0 bases, and 9 bases lay between the germline ends. Germline assignment: CDR1 WSHSY and CDR2 SAAADI. This CDR3 has 13 amino acids. The CDR3 DNA is TGCGCCAGCACCCCAGGGATGAACACTGAAGCTTTCTTT. Its translation: CASTPGMNTEAFF.

This clonotype occurred many times. The chain has TRBV24-1 and TRBJ1-1; D may be TRBD1 (6 bases). The germline V and J ends were trimmed by 3 bases and 8 bases, with 9 bases remaining between them. Per the germline V gene, CDR1 is KGHDR and CDR2 is SFDVKD. This CDR3 region has 12 residues. The CDR3 sequence: CATSDPTGEAFF. Here the CDR3 DNA reads TGTGCCACCAGTGATCCAACAGGGGAAGCTTTCTTT.

In this sample, this clonotype turned up a few times. The rearrangement links TRBV2 to TRBJ1-1; 7 bases line up with TRBD1. This CDR3 is built from 14 residues. V lost 2 bases and J lost 1; bases outside the gene matches: 1. CDR1 is SNHLY and CDR2 is FYNNEI in the germline V gene. The CDR3 reads CASSETGENTEAFF. CDR3 nucleotide sequence: TGTGCCAGCAGTGAAACAGGGGAGAACACTGAAGCTTTCTTT.

This clonotype is classed as medium-sized. This chain links TRBV7-9 with TRBJ2-1, with D perhaps matching TRBD1 (5 bases). Germline-derived CDR1 and CDR2 are SEHNR and FQNEAQ (reference sequence). V lost 4 bases and J 7 bases, leaving 17 bases between the germline ends. The CDR3 totals 15 residues. The CDR3 reads CASSSFGPGKNEQFF. The CDR3, as DNA: TGTGCCAGCAGCTCATTCGGACCAGGGAAGAATGAGCAGTTCTTC.

The chain links TRBV3-2 to TRBJ1-5; the D call TRBD1 from the table was never checked on the DNA. TRBV3-2 is a pseudogene. This CDR3 comprises 18 residues. DNA for the CDR3: TGTGCCAGCAGCCAAGGCTACAGGGGGGAATATAGCAATCAGCCCCAGCATTTT. As protein: CASSQGYRGEYSNQPQHF.

This clonotype is medium-sized (0.01 to 0.1%). The genes are TRBV6-5 and TRBJ1-2; 8 nucleotides match TRBD1. Unmatched junction bases numbered 7, after V lost 6 bases and J lost 4 bases. The CDR3 consists of 14 residues. Germline lookup yields CDR1 MNHEY and CDR2 SVGAGI. CDR3 region: CASRIDRGGYGYTF. For the CDR3, the DNA is TGTGCCAGCAGGATCGACAGGGGTGGCTATGGCTACACCTTC.

In its sample, this clonotype is medium-sized (0.01 to 0.1%). CDR3 in DNA: TGTGCCAGCAGCGCCCAGCACTCAGCGGGGGGTCCTTTCTACGAGCAGTACTTC. Protein product: CASSAQHSAGGPFYEQYF. This chain joins TRBV13 and TRBJ2-7, with 9 bases that match TRBD2. V shed 5 bases and J 3 bases; nucleotides not matched to a gene: 17. The CDR3 covers 18 residues. Germline loops: CDR1 PRHDT, CDR2 FYEKMQ (reference sequence).

In its sample, this clonotype was seen many times. The V and J genes are TRBV15 and TRBJ1-2; perhaps TRBD1 as D (5 bases). V shed 6 bases and J shed 6 bases, with 14 bases lying between them. The germline V gene has CDR1 LNHNV and CDR2 YYDKDF (reference sequence). The CDR3 has 13 amino acids. CDR3 bases: TGTGCCACCAGGCCGAGAGGGGTCGATGGCTACACCTTC. Amino acids: CATRPRGVDGYTF. The full variable domain, completed using reference TRBV15 and TRBJ1-2, is DAMVIQNPRYQVTQFGKPVTLSCSQTLNHNVMYWYQQKSSQAPKLLFHYYDKDFNNEADTPDNFQSRRPNTSFCFLDIRSPGLGDTAMYLCATRPRGVDGYTFGSGTRLTVV.

The gene calls are TRBV5-6 and TRBJ1-2; 9 bases match TRBD1. The CDR3 covers 14 residues. The germline V gene has CDR1 SGHDT and CDR2 YYEEEE. V shed 4 bases, J shed 4 bases, and the junction held 5 bases outside the gene matches. The CDR3 reads CASSRGQGSYGYTF. The CDR3 DNA reads as TGTGCCAGCAGCCGGGGACAGGGAAGCTATGGCTACACCTTC.

This clonotype is labeled as medium-sized. The chain joins TRBV9 to TRBJ2-7; TRBD2 is a possible D gene (6 bases). V was clipped by 0 bases and J by 6 bases, with 10 bases between them. The CDR3 consists of 13 residues. The germline CDR1 and CDR2 sequences are SGDLS and YYNGEE. CDR3 coding DNA: TGTGCCAGCAGCGTAGCAGGTAGCGGCGAGCAGTACTTC. It is translated as CASSVAGSGEQYF. The full variable domain, its missing parts supplied by reference TRBV9 and TRBJ2-7, is DSGVTQTPKHLITATGQRVTLRCSPRSGDLSVYWYQQSLDQGLQFLIQYYNGEERAKGNILERFSAQQFPDLHSELNLSSLELGDSALYFCASSVAGSGEQYFGPGTRLTVT.

By sample share, this clonotype is medium-sized. The gene calls are TRBV15 and TRBJ2-1; D perhaps matches TRBD1 (6 bases). Trimming removed 4 bases at V and 8 bases at J, with 9 bases between. CDR3 length: 12 amino acids. Looked up from germline, CDR1 is LNHNV and CDR2 is YYDKDF (reference sequence). The CDR3 spells CATSTRGYEQFF. In nucleotides, the CDR3 is TGTGCCACCAGCACTAGGGGGTATGAGCAGTTCTTC.

By proportion, this clonotype is medium-sized. The chain couples TRBV29-1 to TRBJ2-3; 13 bases are a match to TRBD2. CDR3 size: 20 residues. V trimming: 0 bases; J trimming: 1 base; junction bases outside the gene matches: 13. Germline CDR1 SQVTM, CDR2 ANQGSEA. The CDR3 reads CSVEDPGLAGLHRGTDTQYF. CDR3 DNA: TGCAGCGTTGAAGACCCGGGACTAGCGGGATTGCACCGAGGCACAGATACGCAGTATTTT.

This clonotype rates as medium-sized. This sequence joins TRBV12-3 or TRBV12-4 and TRBJ1-5; no definite D call. CDR3 size: 14 residues. V lost 3 bases and J 0 bases, leaving 6 bases between the germline ends. The CDR3 nucleotides read TGTGCCAGCAGTTTGGTCAGTAGCAATCAGCCCCAGCATTTT. Residues: CASSLVSSNQPQHF.

This clonotype rates as medium-sized. This chain joins TRBV14 and TRBJ2-3; D gene uncertain. Trimming took off 5 bases at V and 7 bases at J, with 7 bases between the two ends. The V gene's germline CDR1 is SGHDN and CDR2 FVKESK. The CDR3 is 11 residues long. The DNA of the CDR3 is TGTGCCAGCAGCGATTTGTATACGCAGTATTTT. Translation: CASSDLYTQYF.

By frequency in the sample, this clonotype is medium-sized. The chain couples TRBV6-5 to TRBJ1-5; D might be TRBD1 (5 bases). This CDR3 spans 16 amino acids. CDR1 is MNHEY, CDR2 SVGAGI, per germline. Trimming took off 6 bases at V and 2 bases at J, with 17 bases between the two ends. The CDR3 DNA reads as TGTGCCAGCAGCCCAGGGTTCACGGCGGGCAATCAGCCCCAGCATTTT. Protein sequence: CASSPGFTAGNQPQHF.

J is TRBJ1-1 and V is TRBV6-5; TRBD1 matches at 8 bases. J lost 8 bases, V lost 5 bases, and 10 bases had no gene match. Germline V CDR1 and CDR2: MNHEY, SVGAGI. This CDR3 has 14 residues. This CDR3 is CASSLSGQGTEAFF. Here the CDR3 DNA reads TGTGCCAGCAGTCTCTCCGGACAGGGTACCGAAGCTTTCTTT.

The chain carries TRBV29-1 and TRBJ1-4; 9 nucleotides line up with TRBD1. This CDR3 has 14 residues. V gave up 5 bases and J gave up 1 base; unmatched junction bases: 2. Per the germline V gene, CDR1 is SQVTM and CDR2 is ANQGSEA. This CDR3 reads CSVQTGGTNEKLFF. CDR3 DNA: TGCAGCGTTCAGACAGGGGGAACTAATGAAAAACTGTTTTTT.

V and J are TRBV6-1 and TRBJ2-7, with D unresolved. V was shortened by 4 bases and J by 0 bases, with 10 bases between the two germline ends. Germline lookup yields CDR1 MNHNS and CDR2 SASEGT. CDR3 length: 14 amino acids. The DNA of the CDR3 is TGTGCCAGCAGTGGGGTGGTTACCTCCTACGAGCAGTACGTC. It yields the protein CASSGVVTSYEQYV.

Within the sample, this clonotype is medium-sized. The rearrangement uses TRBV29-1 and TRBJ2-1; maybe TRBD2 (6 bases). V lost 8 bases and J lost 0, with 11 bases in between. The CDR3 is 13 residues long. Germline CDR1 reads SQVTM; CDR2 reads ANQGSEA. DNA of the CDR3: TGCAGCCTCTCCGGGGGCTCCTACAATGAGCAGTTCTTC. It is translated as CSLSGGSYNEQFF.